Listed below are T cell receptor beta chains from one sample, sequenced in a study of vaccination and CD4 T cells after COVID-19. Antigens for these TCRs are unknown. TCRdb reprocessed the PCR reads with MiXCR, giving one entry per CDR3 protein. Here the sample spans about 17,000 distinct CDR3 sequences, approximately 60% being singletons. The material was CD4+ T cells from blood, cultured in vitro, obtained after SARS-CoV-2 vaccination. The source of these receptors is a human donor who had recovered from COVID-19. Each CDR3 is given with its conserved first and last residue. Where a row states a size, it is once, few, many or the class of an expanded clone; other rows omit it.

v_gene: TRBV20-1; abundance: -; CDR3aa: CSARVSGSAGGNSPLHF
v_gene: TRBV11-3; abundance: few; CDR3aa: CASSWTGPAFF
v_gene: TRBV7-2; abundance: few; CDR3aa: CASSSQWGTEAFF
v_gene: TRBV9; abundance: -; CDR3aa: CASSVAGATMPPGELFF
v_gene: TRBV11-2; abundance: -; CDR3aa: CASSLDATGYNSPLHF
v_gene: TRBV6-1; abundance: -; CDR3aa: CATRQTEKLFF
v_gene: TRBV6-5; abundance: few; CDR3aa: CASSYSALRVFNSPLHF
v_gene: TRBV7-3; abundance: few; CDR3aa: CASSPTGYQETQYF
v_gene: TRBV6-2/TRBV6-3; abundance: -; CDR3aa: CASSPVGLAGVYQYEQYF
v_gene: TRBV12-3/TRBV12-4; abundance: -; CDR3aa: CASSLLDRVGQPQHF
v_gene: TRBV6-5; abundance: -; CDR3aa: CASSYVYF
v_gene: TRBV7-2; abundance: -; CDR3aa: CASSHPGGDQPQHF
v_gene: TRBV5-4; abundance: medium-sized; CDR3aa: CASSSADSAQRDGYTF
v_gene: TRBV20-1; abundance: few; CDR3aa: CSARDNRGVDGYTF
v_gene: TRBV7-2; abundance: -; CDR3aa: CASSLGIGGWGNTIYF
v_gene: TRBV27; abundance: -; CDR3aa: CASSGRVASQETQYF
v_gene: TRBV20-1; abundance: few; CDR3aa: CSAQGQGNTEAFF
v_gene: TRBV20-1; abundance: -; CDR3aa: CSARDLGRGNGDTQYF
v_gene: TRBV10-3; abundance: -; CDR3aa: CAISGSRANYGYTF
v_gene: TRBV20-1; abundance: -; CDR3aa: CSASWLAGKAETQYF
v_gene: TRBV6-1; abundance: once; CDR3aa: CAGGDPIDSPLHF
v_gene: TRBV30; abundance: -; CDR3aa: CAWSPAGNQPQHF
v_gene: TRBV12-3/TRBV12-4; abundance: few; CDR3aa: CASSFGSERAFF
v_gene: TRBV20-1; abundance: -; CDR3aa: CSARWTGGGSGGELFF
v_gene: TRBV6-1; abundance: -; CDR3aa: CAIRAREGEPLHF